Listed below are T cell receptor beta chains from one sample, sequenced in a study of blood T cell repertoires in COVID-19. Clones were read by immunoSEQ multiplex PCR, and TCRdb kept only the in-frame ones, dropping some. The data show over 150,000 clones, with roughly 86% seen just once and 7% held by the top ten. Source material: peripheral blood. The receptors here all came from a man aged 50 or older with active or convalescent COVID-19. Each CDR3 is given with its conserved first and last residue. The D gene is left open where the match is weak. Rows may omit the clone size; those that give it use once, few, many or a size class.

j_gene | v_gene | abundance | d_gene | CDR3nt | CDR3aa
TRBJ2-2 | TRBV7-8 | - | - | TGTGCCAGCAGCCTTCGGGAGACCACCGGGGAGCTGTTTTTT | CASSLRETTGELFF
TRBJ2-4 | TRBV9 | - | - | TGTGCCAGCAAAGGAGCGGAAGGCATTCAGTACTTC | CASKGAEGIQYF
TRBJ2-1 | TRBV7-9 | - | - | TGTGCCAGCAGCCCTCCGGGACAAGAGCCATCCTACAATGAGCAGTTCTTC | CASSPPGQEPSYNEQFF
TRBJ2-3 | TRBV29-1 | - | TRBD2 | TGCAGTGTTATCCCTAGCGGTTACACAGATACGCAGTATTTT | CSVIPSGYTDTQYF
TRBJ2-1 | TRBV21-1 | - | - | TGTGCCAGCAGCAAAGAACGAGGGACTAGCGGGAGTGTGAATGAGCAGTTCTTC | CASSKERGTSGSVNEQFF
TRBJ2-7 | TRBV4-1 | - | - | TGCGCCAGCAGCCAAGATGGAGCATCCGAGCAGTACTTC | CASSQDGASEQYF
TRBJ1-6 | TRBV30 | once | TRBD1 | TGTGCCAGACATACCGGGACAGGGCCTTCACCCCTCCACTTT | CARHTGTGPSPLHF
TRBJ1-1 | TRBV20-1 | - | TRBD1 | TGCAGTGTTGACAGGGGAACTGAAGCTTTCTTT | CSVDRGTEAFF
TRBJ2-7 | TRBV5-1 | - | TRBD2 | TGCGCCAGCAGCTTGGCCGGGACTAGTTACGAGCAGTACTTC | CASSLAGTSYEQYF
TRBJ1-2 | TRBV6-5 | - | - | TGTGCCAGCACCGCGGGGGCAACTAACTATGGCTACACCTTC | CASTAGATNYGYTF
TRBJ1-2 | TRBV11-2 | - | - | TGTGCCAGCAGCCCCCGCGGGGCAGGGCCAGGCTACACCTTC | CASSPRGAGPGYTF
TRBJ2-4 | TRBV21-1 | - | - | TGTGCCAGCAGCCCTCAAGGGGAGCGGGAGAACATTCAGTACTTC | CASSPQGERENIQYF
TRBJ1-1 | TRBV5-1 | - | TRBD1 | TGCGCCAGCAGCTTGGGCCTAGACAGGGCTAAAGCTTTCTTT | CASSLGLDRAKAFF
TRBJ2-1 | TRBV5-1 | - | TRBD2 | TGCGCCAGCAGCGTCCGCGGGGGTAGCTCCTACAATGAGCAGTTCTTC | CASSVRGGSSYNEQFF
TRBJ1-5 | TRBV19 | - | TRBD1 | TGTGCCAGTAGTTCCGGGACAGGGCTCCGTCAGCCCCAGCATTTT | CASSSGTGLRQPQHF
TRBJ1-5 | TRBV24-1 | - | - | TGTGCCACCAGTGATGTTGCAGGGGCTCCAGGGCCCCAGCATTTT | CATSDVAGAPGPQHF
TRBJ1-2 | TRBV12-3/TRBV12-4 | - | - | TGTGCCAGCACCCCAGACAGGTTCTATGGCTACACCTTC | CASTPDRFYGYTF
TRBJ2-1 | TRBV7-3 | - | TRBD1 | TGTGCCAGCAGCTTAACCCGGACAGGGGAGGGAAGTGAGCAGTTCTTC | CASSLTRTGEGSEQFF
TRBJ1-2 | TRBV6-5 | - | TRBD1 | TGTGCCAGCAGGTTACAGGGGGCGAGCGGCTACACCTTC | CASRLQGASGYTF
TRBJ2-5 | TRBV14 | - | - | TGTGCCAGCCCGACAGGAACGAGCCCAGAGACCCAGTACTTC | CASPTGTSPETQYF
TRBJ2-1 | TRBV11-3 | - | TRBD2 | TGTGCCAGCAGCTTAGTGGCGGGAGGGCCGCGGTCCTACAATGAGCAGTTCTTC | CASSLVAGGPRSYNEQFF
TRBJ2-1 | TRBV24-1 | - | - | TGTGCCACCAGTGATTTTGGGGCGGGAATGACGAATGAGCAGTTCTTC | CATSDFGAGMTNEQFF
TRBJ2-7 | TRBV5-1 | - | TRBD1 | TGCGCCAGCAGCCCAAACAGGGGTACGTCCTACGAGCAGTACTTC | CASSPNRGTSYEQYF
TRBJ1-5 | TRBV19 | - | TRBD1 | TGTGCCAGTAGTATTACAGGGGGCGAACAGCCCCAGCATTTT | CASSITGGEQPQHF
TRBJ2-1 | TRBV3-1/TRBV3-2 | - | TRBD2 | TGTGCCAGCAGCCAAGAAGGCCCCGGGGGGGGCCTTTACAATGAGCAGTTCTTC | CASSQEGPGGGLYNEQFF
TRBJ1-2 | TRBV19 | once | - | TGTGCCAGTAGTATTCTTGACAGCTATGGCTACACCTTC | CASSILDSYGYTF
TRBJ2-3 | TRBV11-2 | once | - | TGTGCCAGCAGCCTGTTCGTGGATACGCAGTATTTT | CASSLFVDTQYF
TRBJ1-5 | TRBV6-1 | - | - | TGTGCCAGCAGTGAATACGGGGGGGGCAATCAGCCCCAGCATTTT | CASSEYGGGNQPQHF
TRBJ2-5 | TRBV6-5 | - | - | TGTGCCAGCAGTCTACCGGGCCCACAGGCGACCCAGTACTTC | CASSLPGPQATQYF
TRBJ1-2 | TRBV3-1/TRBV3-2 | - | TRBD1 | TGTGCCAGCAGCCAACCGGGACAGAACTATGGCTACACCTTC | CASSQPGQNYGYTF
TRBJ1-4 | TRBV6-6 | few | - | TGTGCCAGCAAATCAGGGCAGGTTGATAATGAAAAACTGTTTTTT | CASKSGQVDNEKLFF
TRBJ1-5 | TRBV6-5 | - | TRBD1 | TGTGCCAGCAGTTACGGGACAGGACGTAATCAGCCCCAGCATTTT | CASSYGTGRNQPQHF
TRBJ2-7 | TRBV28 | - | TRBD1 | TGTGCCAGCAGTTCTAGACAGGGGTCCTCCTACGAGCAGTACTTC | CASSSRQGSSYEQYF
TRBJ1-2 | TRBV29-1 | - | - | TGCAGCGTTGATCTGGAGACAGCCTTCCCCTCCAACTATGGCTACACCTTC | CSVDLETAFPSNYGYTF
TRBJ2-1 | TRBV19 | few | TRBD2 | TGTGCCAGTAGTATGGGTAGCGGGGGGGCCGCTCGAAATGAGCAGTTCTTC | CASSMGSGGAARNEQFF
TRBJ2-3 | TRBV9 | - | - | TGTGCCAGCACCCTCGACTGGCGGAGGGGCACAGATACGCAGTATTTT | CASTLDWRRGTDTQYF
TRBJ2-1 | TRBV9 | - | - | TGTGCCAGCAGCATCGGGACTCGAGGCGATGAGCAGTTCTTC | CASSIGTRGDEQFF
TRBJ1-1 | TRBV6-5 | few | TRBD1 | TGTGCCAGCAGTTACTCTATCGGACAGGCGGACACTGAAGCTTTCTTT | CASSYSIGQADTEAFF
TRBJ2-2 | TRBV6-4 | - | - | TGTGCCAGCAGTGAATTTCGGACTTTCCACACCGGGGAGCTGTTTTTT | CASSEFRTFHTGELFF
TRBJ2-1 | TRBV10-3 | few | - | TGTGCCATCACAAAAACAGATTCCTACAATGAGCAGTTCTTC | CAITKTDSYNEQFF
TRBJ2-1 | TRBV7-2 | - | - | TGTGCCAGCAGCGTGGGGACTGCCAAATTCTTC | CASSVGTAKFF
TRBJ1-1 | TRBV14 | - | - | TGTGCCAGCAGCCAAGATTGGGTAGGGGGGGTTGTGGAAGCTTTCTTT | CASSQDWVGGVVEAFF